The rows below give T cell receptor beta chains drawn from one sample of a study. Each CDR3 protein gets one entry after TCRdb re-called the RT-PCR reads with MiXCR. Of almost 700,000 distinct CDR3 sequences in the sample, 12% to 15% were seen once. The specimen sequenced was memory CD4+ T cells from blood. These receptors all come from a female donor in good health, serving as a healthy control. CDR3s include the opening cysteine and the closing phenylalanine or tryptophan.

v_call cdr3_aa
TRBV7-2 CASSPVSWGNEQFF
TRBV20-1 CSASQGASYEQYF
TRBV6-1 CATHRGSYEQYF
TRBV5-1 CASSPGQTYEQYF
TRBV20-1 CSAFSGRAHYEQYF
TRBV7-2 CASSLGGPGGTQYF
TRBV7-2 CASSSTVSDTQYF
TRBV3-1 CASSQDYSFRYEQYF
TRBV30 CAWSVTGHTQYF
TRBV28 CASSFEAGGGRIEQYF
TRBV20-1 CSAPRGLRDEQYF
TRBV19 CASSIQYDQPQHF
TRBV4-1 CASSHPNRDRDEKLFF
TRBV20-1 CSVTRGSSGNTIYF
TRBV27 CASSPGDSRLAYEQYF
TRBV20-1 CSARDMGTGFIEQYF
TRBV28 CASSLSAEGEVFF
TRBV28 CASRPGSGTGVRQPQHF
TRBV24-1 CATRGNTGQGPYNEQFF
TRBV7-2 CASTLSTGWGYTF
TRBV20-1 CRSGGGNYGYTF
TRBV20-1 CSARQNRGDTGELFF
TRBV7-9 CASSPDRNAGYTF
TRBV12-3/TRBV12-4 CASSFGNSAGELFF
TRBV12-3/TRBV12-4 CASSFFPEETQYF
TRBV29-1 CSVVGQGLAKNIQYF
TRBV18 CASSLYAGGTYNEQFF
TRBV18 CASSPRPDSYNEQFF
TRBV4-2 CASRQTAGTGPYEQYF
TRBV5-1 CASSLASGGAVTGELFF
TRBV4-1 CASSQANRGWDEQYF
TRBV10-3 CAISDGAGPQETQYF
TRBV4-2 CASSRTTSGRPYDTDTQYF
TRBV6-5 CASSSRSGGEQYF
TRBV12-3/TRBV12-4 CASSFSSGNTIYF
TRBV7-6 CASSSGTGGLGEQYF
TRBV5-6 CASSFTTTGGTGELFF
TRBV19 CASKKGPQTYEQYF
TRBV12-3/TRBV12-4 CASLVFSGANVLTF
TRBV20-1 CSAGQGNSDQPQHF
TRBV15 CATSRVGGSLIYNEQFF
TRBV11-1 CASSLGTGETYEQYF
TRBV3-1 CASSPPLTSAADTQYF
TRBV6-5 CASSRTGTGVYEQYF
TRBV7-2 CASSLGTHQGLDTQYF
TRBV5-4 CASSQPGVYEQYF
TRBV3-1 CASSQGQGVGNEQFF
TRBV7-2 CASSFGLANYEQFF
TRBV6-4 CASSDSGQGAQYF